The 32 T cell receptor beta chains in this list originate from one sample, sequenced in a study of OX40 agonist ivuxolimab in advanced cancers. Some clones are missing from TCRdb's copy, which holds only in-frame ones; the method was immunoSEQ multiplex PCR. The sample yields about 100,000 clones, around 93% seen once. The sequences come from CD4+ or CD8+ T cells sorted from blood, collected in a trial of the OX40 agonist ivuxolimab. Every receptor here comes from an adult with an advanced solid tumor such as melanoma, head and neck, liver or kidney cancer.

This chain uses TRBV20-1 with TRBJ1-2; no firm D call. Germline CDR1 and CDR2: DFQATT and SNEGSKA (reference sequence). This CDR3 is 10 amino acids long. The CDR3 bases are TGCGCGGGGATCGGGTATGGCTACACCTTC. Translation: CAGIGYGYTF.

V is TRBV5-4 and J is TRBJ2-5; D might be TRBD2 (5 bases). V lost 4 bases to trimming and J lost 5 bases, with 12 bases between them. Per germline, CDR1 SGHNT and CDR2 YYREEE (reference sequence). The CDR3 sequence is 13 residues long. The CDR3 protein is CASSLGLGETQYF. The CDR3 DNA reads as TGTGCCAGCAGCCTCGGACTTGGGGAGACCCAGTACTTC.

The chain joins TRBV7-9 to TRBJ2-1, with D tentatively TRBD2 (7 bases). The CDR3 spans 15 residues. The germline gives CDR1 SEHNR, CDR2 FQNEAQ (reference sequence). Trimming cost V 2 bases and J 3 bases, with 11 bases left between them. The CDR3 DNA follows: TGTGCCAGCAGCTTAAGGGGAGGGGGCTACAATGAGCAGTTCTTC. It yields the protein CASSLRGGGYNEQFF.

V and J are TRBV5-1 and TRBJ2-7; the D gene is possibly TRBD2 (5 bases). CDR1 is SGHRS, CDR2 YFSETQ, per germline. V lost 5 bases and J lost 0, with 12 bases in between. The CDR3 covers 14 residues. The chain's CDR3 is CASSTERSSYEQYF. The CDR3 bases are TGCGCCAGCAGTACCGAGCGGAGCTCCTACGAGCAGTACTTC.

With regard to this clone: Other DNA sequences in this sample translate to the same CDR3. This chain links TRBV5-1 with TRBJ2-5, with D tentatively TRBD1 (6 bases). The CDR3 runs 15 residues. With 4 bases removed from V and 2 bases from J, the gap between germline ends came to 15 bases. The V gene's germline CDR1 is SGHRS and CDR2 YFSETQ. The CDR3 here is CASSTADRRQETQYF. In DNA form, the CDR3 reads TGCGCCAGCAGCACCGCGGACAGAAGGCAAGAGACCCAGTACTTC.

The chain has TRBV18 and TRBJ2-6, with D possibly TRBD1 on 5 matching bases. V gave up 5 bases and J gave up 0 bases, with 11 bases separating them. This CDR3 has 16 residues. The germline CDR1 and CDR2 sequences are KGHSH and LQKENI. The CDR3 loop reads CASSVQVGSGANVLTF. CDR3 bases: TGTGCCAGCTCAGTACAGGTGGGCTCTGGGGCCAACGTCCTGACTTTC. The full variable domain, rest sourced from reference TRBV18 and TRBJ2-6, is NAGVMQNPRHLVRRRGQEARLRCSPMKGHSHVYWYRQLPEEGLKFMVYLQKENIIDESGMPKERFSAEFPKEGPSILRIQQVVRGDSAAYFCASSVQVGSGANVLTFGAGSRLTVL.

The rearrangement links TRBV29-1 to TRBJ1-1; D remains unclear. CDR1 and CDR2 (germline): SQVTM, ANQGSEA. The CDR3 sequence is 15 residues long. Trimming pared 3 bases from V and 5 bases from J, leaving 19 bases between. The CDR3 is CSVEARQSSSTEAFF. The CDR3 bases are TGCAGCGTTGAGGCCAGGCAGTCTTCTAGTACTGAAGCTTTCTTT.

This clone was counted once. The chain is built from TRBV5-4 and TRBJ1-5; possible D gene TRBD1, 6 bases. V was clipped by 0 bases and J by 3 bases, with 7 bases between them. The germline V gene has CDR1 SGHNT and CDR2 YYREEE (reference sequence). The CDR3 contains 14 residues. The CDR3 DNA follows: TGTGCCAGCAGCTTGGACAGGGACAATCAGCCCCAGCATTTT. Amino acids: CASSLDRDNQPQHF.

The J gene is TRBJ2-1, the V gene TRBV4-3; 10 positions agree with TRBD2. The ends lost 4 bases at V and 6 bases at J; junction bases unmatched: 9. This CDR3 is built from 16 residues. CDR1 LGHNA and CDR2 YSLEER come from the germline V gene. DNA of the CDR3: TGCGCCAGCAGCCCTGGGCTAGCGGGAGCCCTCAATGAGCAGTTCTTC. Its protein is CASSPGLAGALNEQFF.

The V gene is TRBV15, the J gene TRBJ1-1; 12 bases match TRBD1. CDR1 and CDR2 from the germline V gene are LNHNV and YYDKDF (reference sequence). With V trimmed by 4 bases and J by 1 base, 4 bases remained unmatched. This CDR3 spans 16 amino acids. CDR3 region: CATSTRDRGPNTEAFF. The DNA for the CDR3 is TGTGCCACCAGCACCCGGGACAGGGGGCCGAACACTGAAGCTTTCTTT.

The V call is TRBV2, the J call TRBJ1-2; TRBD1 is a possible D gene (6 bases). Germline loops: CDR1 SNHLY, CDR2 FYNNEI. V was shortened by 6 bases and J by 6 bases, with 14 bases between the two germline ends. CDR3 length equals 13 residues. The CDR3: CASRFPGVDGYTF. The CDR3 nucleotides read TGTGCCAGCAGGTTCCCAGGGGTCGATGGCTACACCTTC.

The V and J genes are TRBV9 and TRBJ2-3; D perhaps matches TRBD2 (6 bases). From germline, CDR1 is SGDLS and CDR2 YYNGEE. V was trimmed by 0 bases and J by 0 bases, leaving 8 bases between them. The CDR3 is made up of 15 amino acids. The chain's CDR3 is CASSVGAGSTDTQYF. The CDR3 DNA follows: TGTGCCAGCAGCGTAGGGGCGGGAAGCACAGATACGCAGTATTTT. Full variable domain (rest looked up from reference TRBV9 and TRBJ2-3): DSGVTQTPKHLITATGQRVTLRCSPRSGDLSVYWYQQSLDQGLQFLIQYYNGEERAKGNILERFSAQQFPDLHSELNLSSLELGDSALYFCASSVGAGSTDTQYFGPGTRLTVL.

CDR3 protein: CASSITSAYYNEQFF. The CDR3 nucleotides are TGTGCCAGCAGTATAACTAGCGCCTACTACAATGAGCAGTTCTTC. The rearrangement links TRBV28 to TRBJ2-1; 7 nucleotides agree with TRBD2. After removal of 5 bases from V and 3 bases from J, the junction contained 7 bases not matched to a gene. Looked up from germline, CDR1 is MDHEN and CDR2 is SYDVKM. CDR3 length: 15 residues.

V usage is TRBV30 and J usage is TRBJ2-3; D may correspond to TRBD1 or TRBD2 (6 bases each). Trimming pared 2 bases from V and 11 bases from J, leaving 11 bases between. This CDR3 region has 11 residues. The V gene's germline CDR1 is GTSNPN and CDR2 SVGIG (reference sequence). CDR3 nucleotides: TGTGCCTGGAGTTCTCGGGGGCTGCAGTATTTT. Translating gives CAWSSRGLQYF.

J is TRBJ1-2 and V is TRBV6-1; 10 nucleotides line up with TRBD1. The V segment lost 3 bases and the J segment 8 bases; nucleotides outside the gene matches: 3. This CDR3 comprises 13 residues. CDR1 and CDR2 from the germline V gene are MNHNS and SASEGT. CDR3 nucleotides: TGTGCCAGCAGTGAGGGGACAGGGGTGGGCTACACCTTC. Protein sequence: CASSEGTGVGYTF.

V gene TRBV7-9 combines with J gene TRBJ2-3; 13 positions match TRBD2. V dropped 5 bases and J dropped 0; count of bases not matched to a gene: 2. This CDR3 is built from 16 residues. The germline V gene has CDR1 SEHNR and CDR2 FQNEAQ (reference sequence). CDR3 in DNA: TGTGCCAGCAGCCCGGGACTAGCGGGAAGCACAGATACGCAGTATTTT. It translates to CASSPGLAGSTDTQYF.

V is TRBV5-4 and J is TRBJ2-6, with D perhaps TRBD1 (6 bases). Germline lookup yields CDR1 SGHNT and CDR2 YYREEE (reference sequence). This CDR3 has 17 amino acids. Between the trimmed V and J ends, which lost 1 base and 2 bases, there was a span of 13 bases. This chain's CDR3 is CASSLWQGSAGANVLTF. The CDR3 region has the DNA TGTGCCAGCAGCTTGTGGCAGGGGAGTGCTGGGGCCAACGTCCTGACTTTC.

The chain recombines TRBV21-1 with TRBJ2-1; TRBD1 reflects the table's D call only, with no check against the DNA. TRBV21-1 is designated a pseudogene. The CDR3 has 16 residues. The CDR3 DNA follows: TGTGCCAGCACTAAACAGGGGAAAAGCTCCTACAATGAGCAGTTCTTC. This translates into CASTKQGKSSYNEQFF.

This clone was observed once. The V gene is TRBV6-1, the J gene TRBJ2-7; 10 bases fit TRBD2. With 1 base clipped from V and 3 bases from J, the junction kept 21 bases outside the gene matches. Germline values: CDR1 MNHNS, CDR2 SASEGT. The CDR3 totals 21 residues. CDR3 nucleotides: TGTGCCAGCAGTGAAGAGGGTGATGCTAGCGGGAGACTTGGGACCAACTACGAGCAGTACTTC. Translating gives CASSEEGDASGRLGTNYEQYF.

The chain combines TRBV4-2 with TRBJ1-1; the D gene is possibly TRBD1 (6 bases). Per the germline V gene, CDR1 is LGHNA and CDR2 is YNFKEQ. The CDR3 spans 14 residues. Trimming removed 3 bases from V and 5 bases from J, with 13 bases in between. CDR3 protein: CASSQSHRVTEAFF. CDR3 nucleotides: TGTGCCAGCAGCCAGTCTCACAGGGTTACTGAAGCTTTCTTT.

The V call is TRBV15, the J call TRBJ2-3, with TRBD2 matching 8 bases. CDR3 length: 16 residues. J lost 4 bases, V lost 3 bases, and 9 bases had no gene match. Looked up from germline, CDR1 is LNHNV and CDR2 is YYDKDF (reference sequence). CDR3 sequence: CATSRKAGVGADTQYF. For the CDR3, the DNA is TGTGCCACCAGCAGGAAAGCGGGAGTTGGCGCAGATACGCAGTATTTT.

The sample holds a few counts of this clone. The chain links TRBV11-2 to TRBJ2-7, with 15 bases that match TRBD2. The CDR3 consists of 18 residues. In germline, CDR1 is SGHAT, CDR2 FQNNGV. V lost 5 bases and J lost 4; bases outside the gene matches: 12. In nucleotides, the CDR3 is TGTGCCAGCAGCCGGACTAGCGGGAGGGCCCTCCACCCTTACGAGCAGTACTTC. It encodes CASSRTSGRALHPYEQYF.

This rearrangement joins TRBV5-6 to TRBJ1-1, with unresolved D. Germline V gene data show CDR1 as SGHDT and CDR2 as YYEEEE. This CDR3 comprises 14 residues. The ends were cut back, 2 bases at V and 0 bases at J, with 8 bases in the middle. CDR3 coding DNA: TGTGCCAGCAGCTTTTCGCGCCTGAACACTGAAGCTTTCTTT. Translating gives CASSFSRLNTEAFF.

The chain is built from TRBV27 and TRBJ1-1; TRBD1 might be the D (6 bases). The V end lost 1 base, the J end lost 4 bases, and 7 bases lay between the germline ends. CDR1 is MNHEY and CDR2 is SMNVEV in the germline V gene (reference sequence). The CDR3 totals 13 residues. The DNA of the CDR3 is TGTGCCAGCAGTTTATACAGGGCCACTGAAGCTTTCTTT. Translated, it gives CASSLYRATEAFF.

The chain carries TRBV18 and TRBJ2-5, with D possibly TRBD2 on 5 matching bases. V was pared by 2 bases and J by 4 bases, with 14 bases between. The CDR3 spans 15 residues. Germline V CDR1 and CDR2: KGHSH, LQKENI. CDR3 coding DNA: TGTGCCAGCTCACCAGGAGCCCACGGAGGAGAGACCCAGTACTTC. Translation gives CASSPGAHGGETQYF.

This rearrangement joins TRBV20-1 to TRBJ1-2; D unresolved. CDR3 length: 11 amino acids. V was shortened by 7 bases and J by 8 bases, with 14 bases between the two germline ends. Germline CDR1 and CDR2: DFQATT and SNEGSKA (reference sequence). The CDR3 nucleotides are TGCAGTGATAGGACGGCGGGAGGCTACACCTTC. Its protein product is CSDRTAGGYTF.

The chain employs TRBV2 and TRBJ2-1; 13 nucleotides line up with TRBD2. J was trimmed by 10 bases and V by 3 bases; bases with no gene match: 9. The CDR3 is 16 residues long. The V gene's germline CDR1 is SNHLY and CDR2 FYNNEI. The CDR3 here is CASSEILAGGDGEQFF. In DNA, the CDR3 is TGTGCCAGCAGTGAGATACTAGCGGGAGGGGATGGAGAGCAGTTCTTC.

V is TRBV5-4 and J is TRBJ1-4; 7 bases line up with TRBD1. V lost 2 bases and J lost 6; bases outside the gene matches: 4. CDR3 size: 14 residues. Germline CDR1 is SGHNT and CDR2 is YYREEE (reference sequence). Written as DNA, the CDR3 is TGTGCCAGCAGCTTACAGGGGAGGGATGAAAAACTGTTTTTT. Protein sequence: CASSLQGRDEKLFF.

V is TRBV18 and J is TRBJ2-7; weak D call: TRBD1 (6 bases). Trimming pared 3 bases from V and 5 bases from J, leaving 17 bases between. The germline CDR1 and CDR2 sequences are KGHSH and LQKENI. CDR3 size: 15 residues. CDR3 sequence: CASSPGAGSRDEQYF. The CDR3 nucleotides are TGTGCCAGCTCACCGGGGGCAGGTTCAAGGGACGAGCAGTACTTC. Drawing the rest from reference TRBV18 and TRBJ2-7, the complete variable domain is NAGVMQNPRHLVRRRGQEARLRCSPMKGHSHVYWYRQLPEEGLKFMVYLQKENIIDESGMPKERFSAEFPKEGPSILRIQQVVRGDSAAYFCASSPGAGSRDEQYFGPGTRLTVT.

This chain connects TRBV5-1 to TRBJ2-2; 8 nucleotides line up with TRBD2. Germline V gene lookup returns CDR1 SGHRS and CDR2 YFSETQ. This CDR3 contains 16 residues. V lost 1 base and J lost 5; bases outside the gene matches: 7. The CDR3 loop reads CASSLILAAGTGELFF. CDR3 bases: TGCGCCAGCAGCTTGATACTAGCGGCGGGAACCGGGGAGCTGTTTTTT.

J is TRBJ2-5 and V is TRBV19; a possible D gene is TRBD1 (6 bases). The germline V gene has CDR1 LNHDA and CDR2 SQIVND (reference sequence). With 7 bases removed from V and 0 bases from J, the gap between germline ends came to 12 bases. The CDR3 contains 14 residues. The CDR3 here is CASNTGTYQETQYF. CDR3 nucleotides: TGTGCCAGTAACACCGGGACATACCAAGAGACCCAGTACTTC.

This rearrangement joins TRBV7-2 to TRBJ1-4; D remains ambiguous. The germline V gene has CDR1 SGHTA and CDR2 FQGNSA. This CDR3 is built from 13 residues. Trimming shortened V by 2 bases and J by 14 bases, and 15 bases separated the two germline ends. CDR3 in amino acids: CASSLQGSRALFF. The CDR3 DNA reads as TGTGCCAGCAGCTTACAAGGGAGTCGGGCCCTGTTTTTT.